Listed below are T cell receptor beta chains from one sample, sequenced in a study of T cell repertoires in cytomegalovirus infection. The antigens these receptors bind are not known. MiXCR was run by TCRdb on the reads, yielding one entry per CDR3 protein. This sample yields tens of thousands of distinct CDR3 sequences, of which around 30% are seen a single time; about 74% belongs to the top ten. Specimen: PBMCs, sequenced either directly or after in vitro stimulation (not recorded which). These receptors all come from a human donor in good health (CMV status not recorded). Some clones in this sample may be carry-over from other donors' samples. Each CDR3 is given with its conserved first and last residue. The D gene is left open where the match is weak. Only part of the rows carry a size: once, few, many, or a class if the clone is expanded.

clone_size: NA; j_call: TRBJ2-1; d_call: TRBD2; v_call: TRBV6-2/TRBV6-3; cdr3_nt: TGTGCCAGCAGCCGAGGACAGCAACTAGCGGGAGGCGAGCAGTTCTTC; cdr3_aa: CASSRGQQLAGGEQFF
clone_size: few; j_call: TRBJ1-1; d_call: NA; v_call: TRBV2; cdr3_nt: TGTGCCAGGTTGGGGGATGAACAGGGGAACACTGAAGCTTTCTTT; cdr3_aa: CARLGDEQGNTEAFF
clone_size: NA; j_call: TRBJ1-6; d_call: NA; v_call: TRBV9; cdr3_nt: TGTGCCAGCAGCGTCAGGGCTGGCAATTCACCCCTCCACTTT; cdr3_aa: CASSVRAGNSPLHF
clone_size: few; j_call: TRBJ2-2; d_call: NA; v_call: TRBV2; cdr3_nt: TGTGCCAGCAGTAGCGGACTGAACACCGGGGAGCTGTTTTTT; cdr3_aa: CASSSGLNTGELFF
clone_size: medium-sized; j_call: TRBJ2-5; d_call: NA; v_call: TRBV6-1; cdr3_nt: TGTGCCAGCAGCCCGATATCATTTCAAGAGACCCAGTACTTC; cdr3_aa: CASSPISFQETQYF
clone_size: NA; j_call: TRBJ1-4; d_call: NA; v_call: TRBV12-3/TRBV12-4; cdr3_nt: TGTGCCAGCAGCCAACAGGGAGGTGAAAAACTGTTTTTT; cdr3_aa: CASSQQGGEKLFF
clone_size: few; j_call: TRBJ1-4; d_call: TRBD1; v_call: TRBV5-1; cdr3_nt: TGCGCCAGCAGCTTGACAGGGGGAAGTGAAAAACTGTTTTTT; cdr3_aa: CASSLTGGSEKLFF
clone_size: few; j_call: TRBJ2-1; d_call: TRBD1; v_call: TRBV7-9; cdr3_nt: TGTGCCAGCAGCACCCGACAGGGGACCTCCTACAATGAGCAGTTCTTC; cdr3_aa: CASSTRQGTSYNEQFF
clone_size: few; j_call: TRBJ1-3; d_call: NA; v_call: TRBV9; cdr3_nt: TGTGCCAGCAGCGTAGCTCCGTGGCCCAGCTCTGGAAACACCATATATTTT; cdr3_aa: CASSVAPWPSSGNTIYF
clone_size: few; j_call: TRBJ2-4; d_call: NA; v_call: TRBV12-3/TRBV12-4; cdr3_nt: TGTGCCAGCAGTTCTTTATGGGTAAACATTCAGTACTTC; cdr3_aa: CASSSLWVNIQYF
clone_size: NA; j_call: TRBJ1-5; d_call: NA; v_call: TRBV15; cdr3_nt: TGTGCCACCAGCCCCACAGATAATCAGCCCCAGCATTTT; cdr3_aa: CATSPTDNQPQHF
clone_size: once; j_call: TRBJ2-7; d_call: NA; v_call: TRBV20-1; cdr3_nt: TGCAGTGCCCCCGACCAATCCGGCTCCTACGAGCAGTACTTC; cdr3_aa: CSAPDQSGSYEQYF
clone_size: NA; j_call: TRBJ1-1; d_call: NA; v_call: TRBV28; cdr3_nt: TGTGCCAGCAGTATGACAGGGAACACTGAAGCTTTCTTT; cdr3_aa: CASSMTGNTEAFF
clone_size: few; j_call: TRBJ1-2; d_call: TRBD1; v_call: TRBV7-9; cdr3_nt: TGTGCCAGCAGCTTAGACCCGGGACAGGGGGCTCGGGGCTACACCTTC; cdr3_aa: CASSLDPGQGARGYTF
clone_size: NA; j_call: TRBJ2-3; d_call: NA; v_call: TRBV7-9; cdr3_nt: TGTGCCAGCACCACCACACGGAAAGATACGCAGTATTTT; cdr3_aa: CASTTTRKDTQYF
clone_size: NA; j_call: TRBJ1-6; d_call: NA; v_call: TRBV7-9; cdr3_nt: TGTGCCAGCAGCTCTGGTGGGCGGAATTCACCCCTCCACTTT; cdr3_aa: CASSSGGRNSPLHF
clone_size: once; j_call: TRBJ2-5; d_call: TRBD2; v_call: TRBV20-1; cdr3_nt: TGCAGTGCTCTATCCGGGACTAGCGTCCAAGAGACCCAGTACTTC; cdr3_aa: CSALSGTSVQETQYF
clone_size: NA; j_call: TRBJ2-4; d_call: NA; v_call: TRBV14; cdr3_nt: TGTGCCAGCAGCCAAGCATCGGGAGTGGGGAACATTCAGTACTTC; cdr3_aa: CASSQASGVGNIQYF
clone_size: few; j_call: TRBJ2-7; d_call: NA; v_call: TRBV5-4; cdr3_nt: TGTGCCAGCAGCCCGGACCCGCATACCTACGAGCAGTACTTC; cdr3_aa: CASSPDPHTYEQYF
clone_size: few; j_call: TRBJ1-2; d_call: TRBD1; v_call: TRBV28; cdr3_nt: TGTGCCAGCAGTACCAACCCACAGGGGGCGTATGGCTACACCTTC; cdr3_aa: CASSTNPQGAYGYTF
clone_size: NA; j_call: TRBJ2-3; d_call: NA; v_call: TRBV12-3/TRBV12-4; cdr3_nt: TGTGCCAGCACAGGAGCGCGAACACTATCTAGCACAGATACGCAGTATTTT; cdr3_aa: CASTGARTLSSTDTQYF
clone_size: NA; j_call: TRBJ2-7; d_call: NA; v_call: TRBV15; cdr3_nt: TGTGCCACCAGCAGAGACGGAATCATTGGGGACGAGCAGTACTTC; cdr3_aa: CATSRDGIIGDEQYF
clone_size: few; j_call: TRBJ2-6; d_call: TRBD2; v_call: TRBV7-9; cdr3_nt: TGTGCCAGCAGCCGAAGCGGGACCTTCTCTGGGGCCAACGTCCTGACTTTC; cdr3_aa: CASSRSGTFSGANVLTF
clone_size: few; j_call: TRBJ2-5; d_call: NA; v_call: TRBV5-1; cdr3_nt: TGCGCCAGCAGAACAACAGGATTGTACCAAGAGACCCAGTACTTC; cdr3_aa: CASRTTGLYQETQYF
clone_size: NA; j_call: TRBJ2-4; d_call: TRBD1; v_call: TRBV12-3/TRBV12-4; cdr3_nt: TGTGCCAGCAGCCAGAGGCGGACAGGGTGGGACATTCAGTACTTC; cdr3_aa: CASSQRRTGWDIQYF
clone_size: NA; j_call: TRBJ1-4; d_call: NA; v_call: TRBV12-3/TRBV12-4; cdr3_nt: TGTGCCAGCAGTTTCCCGGGTAATAAAAAACTGTTTTTT; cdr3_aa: CASSFPGNKKLFF
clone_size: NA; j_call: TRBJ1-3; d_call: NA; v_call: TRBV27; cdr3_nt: TGTGCCAGCAGTCAAGCCCCAGGGGCTTACGGAAACACCATATATTTT; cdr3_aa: CASSQAPGAYGNTIYF
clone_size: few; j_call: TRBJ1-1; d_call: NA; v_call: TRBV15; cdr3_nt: TGTGCCACCAGCCCCCAGATGAACACTGAAGCTTTCTTT; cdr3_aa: CATSPQMNTEAFF
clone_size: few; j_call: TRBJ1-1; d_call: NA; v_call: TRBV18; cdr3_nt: TGTGCCAGCTCACCAAGACAGGACGACACTGAAGCTTTCTTT; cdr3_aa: CASSPRQDDTEAFF
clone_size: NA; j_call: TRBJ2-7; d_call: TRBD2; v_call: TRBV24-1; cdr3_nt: TGTGCCACCAGTGATTTTGGACCGACTAGCGGGAGGGCCAACGAGCAGTACTTC; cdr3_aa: CATSDFGPTSGRANEQYF
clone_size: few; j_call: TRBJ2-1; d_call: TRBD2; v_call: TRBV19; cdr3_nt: TGTGCCAGTAGTAAGGGACTAGCGGGACCCTCTGGTGAGCAGTTCTTC; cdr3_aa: CASSKGLAGPSGEQFF
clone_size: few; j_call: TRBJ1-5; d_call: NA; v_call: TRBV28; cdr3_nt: TGTGCCAGCAGTTCCCTGGGAGGTAGGAATCAGCCCCAGCATTTT; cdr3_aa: CASSSLGGRNQPQHF
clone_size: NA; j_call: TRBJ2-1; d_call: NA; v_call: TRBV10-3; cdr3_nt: TGTGCCATCAGTGAGTCACGTGAGAGCGGGTTCTTC; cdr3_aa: CAISESRESGFF
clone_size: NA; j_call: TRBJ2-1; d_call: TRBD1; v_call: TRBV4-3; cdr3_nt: TGCGCCAGCAGCCAAGATGGGAATGTGGGACAGGGTTACAATGAGCAGTTCTTC; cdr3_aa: CASSQDGNVGQGYNEQFF
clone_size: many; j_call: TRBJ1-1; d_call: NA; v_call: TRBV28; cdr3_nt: TGTGCCAGCACTCCCTGGGGGTCTGAAGCTTTCTTT; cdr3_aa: CASTPWGSEAFF
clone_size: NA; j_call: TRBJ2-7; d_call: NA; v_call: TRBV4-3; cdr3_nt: TGCGCCAGCAGCCAAGAATTTTATAACCCCTACGAGCAGTACTTC; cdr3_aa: CASSQEFYNPYEQYF
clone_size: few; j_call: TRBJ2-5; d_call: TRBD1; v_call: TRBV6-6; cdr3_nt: TGTGCCAGCAGCCCCAAAACAGGGGGAGAGACCCAGTACTTC; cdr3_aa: CASSPKTGGETQYF
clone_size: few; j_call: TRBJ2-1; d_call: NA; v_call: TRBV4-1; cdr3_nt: TGCGCCAGCAGGCTCCCGGGGAACAATGAGCAGTTCTTC; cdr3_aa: CASRLPGNNEQFF
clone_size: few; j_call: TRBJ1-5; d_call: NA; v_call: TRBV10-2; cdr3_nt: TGCGCCAGCAGTGGAGACGCTATACGGCCCCAGCATTTT; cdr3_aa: CASSGDAIRPQHF
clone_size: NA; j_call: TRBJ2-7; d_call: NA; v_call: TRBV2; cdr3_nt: TGTGCCAGCAGTGAAGGTACAGAGATAATCTACGAGCAGTACTTC; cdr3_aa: CASSEGTEIIYEQYF
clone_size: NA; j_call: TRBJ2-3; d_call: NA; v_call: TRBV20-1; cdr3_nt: TGCAGTGACATAGCGAGAGACACAGATACGCAGTATTTT; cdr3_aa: CSDIARDTDTQYF
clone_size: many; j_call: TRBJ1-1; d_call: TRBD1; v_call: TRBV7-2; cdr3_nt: TGTGCCAGCAGCAAAGACAGGGAAACTGAAGCTTTCTTT; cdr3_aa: CASSKDRETEAFF
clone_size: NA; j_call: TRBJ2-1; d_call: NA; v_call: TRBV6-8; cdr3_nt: TGTGCCAGCAGCCGAATGACTAGTGCTGAGCAGTTCTTC; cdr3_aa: CASSRMTSAEQFF
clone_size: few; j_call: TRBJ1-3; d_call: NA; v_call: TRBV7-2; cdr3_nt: TGTGCCAGCAGCTTCTTTGGCGGTGGTTTTTTTAGGTCTGGAAACACCATATATTTT; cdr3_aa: CASSFFGGGFFRSGNTIYF
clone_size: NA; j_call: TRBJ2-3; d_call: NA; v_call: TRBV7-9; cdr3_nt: TGTGCCAGCAGCAATAGCCCGATTGGGGATACGCAGTATTTT; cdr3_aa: CASSNSPIGDTQYF
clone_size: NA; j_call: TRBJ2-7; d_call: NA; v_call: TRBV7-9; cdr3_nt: TGTGCCAGCAGCTTAGGAGCGCCTAACTCCTACGAGCAGTACTTC; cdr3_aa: CASSLGAPNSYEQYF
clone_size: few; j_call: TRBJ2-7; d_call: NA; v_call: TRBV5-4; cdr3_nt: TGTGCCAGCAGCTATGGAGGTGGAGGTGCGGACTACGAGCAGTACTTC; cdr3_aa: CASSYGGGGADYEQYF
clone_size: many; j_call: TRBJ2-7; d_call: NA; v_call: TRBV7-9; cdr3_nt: TGTGCCAGCAGCCCAAGGACGGCCTACGAGCAGTACTTC; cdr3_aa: CASSPRTAYEQYF
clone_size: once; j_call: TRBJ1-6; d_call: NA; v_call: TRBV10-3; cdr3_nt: TGTGCCGCCACCGAAACCCTCAATTCACCCCTCCACTTT; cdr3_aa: CAATETLNSPLHF
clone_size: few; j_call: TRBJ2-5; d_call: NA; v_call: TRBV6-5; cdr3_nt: TGTGCCAGCAGTTACCAGCGGCCGAACTTC; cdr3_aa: CASSYQRPNF
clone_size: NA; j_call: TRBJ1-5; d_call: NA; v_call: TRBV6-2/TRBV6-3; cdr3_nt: TGTGCCAGCTCCAGGGGCCGGGACCAATATAGCAATCAGCCCCAGCATTTT; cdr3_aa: CASSRGRDQYSNQPQHF
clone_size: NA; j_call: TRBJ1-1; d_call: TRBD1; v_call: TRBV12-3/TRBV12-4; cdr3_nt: TGTGCCAGCACCCCGACTGACAGGGACACTGAAGCTTTCTTT; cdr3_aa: CASTPTDRDTEAFF
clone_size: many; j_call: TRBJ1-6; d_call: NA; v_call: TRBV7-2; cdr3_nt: TGTGCCAGCAGCTCGAACAGGGTGGTAAATTATAATTCACCCCTCCACTTT; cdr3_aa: CASSSNRVVNYNSPLHF
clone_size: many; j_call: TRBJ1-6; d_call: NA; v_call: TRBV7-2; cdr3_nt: TGTGCCAGCGGGAGGAGTACGATTTCTAATTCACCCCTCCACTTT; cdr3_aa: CASGRSTISNSPLHF
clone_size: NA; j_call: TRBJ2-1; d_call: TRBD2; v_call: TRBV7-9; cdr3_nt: TGTGCCAGCAGCCACGCGGGGTGGCGGGAGCTCTACAATGAGCAGTTCTTC; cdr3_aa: CASSHAGWRELYNEQFF
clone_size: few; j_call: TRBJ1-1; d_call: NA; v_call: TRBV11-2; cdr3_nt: TGTGCCAGCAGCACAGGAAGAACTGAAGCTTTCTTT; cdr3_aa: CASSTGRTEAFF
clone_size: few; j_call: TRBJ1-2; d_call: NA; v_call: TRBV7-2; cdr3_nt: TGTGCCAGCAGCCAATGGACCCTGGGTGGCTACACCTTC; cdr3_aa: CASSQWTLGGYTF
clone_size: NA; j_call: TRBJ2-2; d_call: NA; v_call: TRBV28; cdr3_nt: TGTGCCAGCAGTTTATCTGTATTAAACACCAACACCGGGGAGCTGTTTTTT; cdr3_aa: CASSLSVLNTNTGELFF
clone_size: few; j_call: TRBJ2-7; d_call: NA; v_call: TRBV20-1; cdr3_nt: TGCAGTGCTAATAGGGAATACGAGCAGTACTTC; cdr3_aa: CSANREYEQYF
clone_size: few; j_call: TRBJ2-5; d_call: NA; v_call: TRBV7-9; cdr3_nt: TGTGCCAGCAGATTGACCCTGGGAGAGACCCAGTACTTC; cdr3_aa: CASRLTLGETQYF